These 2 T cell receptor beta chains came from one sample sequenced in a study of T cells in Graves' hyperthyroidism and ophthalmopathy. TCR beta CDR3 region amplification was performed from RNA transcripts. The TCR CDR3 first-round RT-PCR relied on the HTBI primer set. TCRdb processed the multiplex PCR reads anew with MiXCR; each CDR3 protein has one entry. The profile shows fewer than 450,000 distinct CDR3 sequences, 11% to 15% of them singletons. The sequenced sample consisted of blood. The receptors come from a man aged 50 to 60 with Graves' ophthalmopathy.

This clonotype appeared a few times. This chain uses TRBV19 with TRBJ1-1, with no clear D. Trimming removed 7 bases from V and 2 bases from J, with 11 bases in between. CDR3 length: 13 amino acids. Germline V gene lookup returns CDR1 LNHDA and CDR2 SQIVND (reference sequence). CDR3 nucleotide sequence: TGTGCCAGTACTGGTCGAACTAACACTGAAGCTTTCTTT. This sequence encodes CASTGRTNTEAFF.

The gene calls are TRBV7-9 and TRBJ2-7; D possibly corresponds to TRBD2 (5 bases). Germline lookup yields CDR1 SEHNR and CDR2 FQNEAQ (reference sequence). V lost 2 bases and J 5 bases, leaving 7 bases between the germline ends. The CDR3 covers 12 residues. The CDR3 loop reads CASSLHGDEQYF. As DNA, the CDR3 is TGTGCCAGCAGCTTACACGGGGACGAGCAGTACTTC.